This T cell receptor beta chain emerged from a study of shared clonotypes between healthy human individuals. Turning to the study itself: A couple of women and three men aged 18 to 49 served as donors.

TCRdb keeps only in-frame clones here, not all; method: immunoSEQ multiplex PCR. Among about a million clones listed, approximately 77% were seen once. V dropped 0 bases and J dropped 2 bases, with 20 bases sitting between them. The CDR3 is 18 residues long. Germline CDR1 and CDR2: MGHRA and YSYEKL. The sequence derives from a man aged 18-30 years in good health. Some clones in this sample may be carry-over from other donors' samples. The rearrangement uses TRBV4-1 and TRBJ2-7; D is undetermined. The specimen sequenced was memory CD4+ T cells from PBMCs. Subset given: CD45RA-negative fraction. CDR3 sequence: CASSQEVMGWASTYEQYF. The CDR3 bases are TGCGCCAGCAGCCAAGAAGTAATGGGGTGGGCCTCAACCTACGAGCAGTACTTC.